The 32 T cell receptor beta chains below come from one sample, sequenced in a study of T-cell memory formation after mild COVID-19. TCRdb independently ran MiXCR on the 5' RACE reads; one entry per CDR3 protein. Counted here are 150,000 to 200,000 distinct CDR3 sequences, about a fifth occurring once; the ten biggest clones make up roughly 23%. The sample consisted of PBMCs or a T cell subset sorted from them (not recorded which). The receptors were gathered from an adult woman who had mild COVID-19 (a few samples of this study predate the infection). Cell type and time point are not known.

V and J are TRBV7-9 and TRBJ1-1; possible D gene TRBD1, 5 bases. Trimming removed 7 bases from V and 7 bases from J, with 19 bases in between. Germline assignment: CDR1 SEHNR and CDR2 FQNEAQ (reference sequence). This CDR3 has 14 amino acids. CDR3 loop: CASTSTRGGLEAFF. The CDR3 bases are TGTGCCAGCACCTCCACGAGGGGTGGACTTGAAGCTTTCTTT.

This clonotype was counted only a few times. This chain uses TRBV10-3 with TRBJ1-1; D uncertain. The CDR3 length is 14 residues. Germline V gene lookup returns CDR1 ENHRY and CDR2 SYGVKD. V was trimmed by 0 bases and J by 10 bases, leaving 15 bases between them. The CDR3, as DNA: TGTGCCATCAGTGAGTCGATGTCCGCGTGGGGAGCTTTCTTT. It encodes CAISESMSAWGAFF.

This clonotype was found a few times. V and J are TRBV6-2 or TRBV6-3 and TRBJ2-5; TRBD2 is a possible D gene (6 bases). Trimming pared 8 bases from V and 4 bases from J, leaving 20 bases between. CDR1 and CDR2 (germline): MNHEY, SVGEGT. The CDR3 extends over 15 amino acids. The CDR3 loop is CASSGTGVGRETQYF. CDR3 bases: TGTGCCAGCTCGGGAACGGGAGTTGGTCGAGAGACCCAGTACTTC.

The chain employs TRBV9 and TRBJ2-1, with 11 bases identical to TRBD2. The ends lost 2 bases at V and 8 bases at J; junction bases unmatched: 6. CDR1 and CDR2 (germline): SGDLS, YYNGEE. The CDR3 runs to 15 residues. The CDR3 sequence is CASSVGTSGAHEQFF. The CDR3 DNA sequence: TGTGCCAGCAGCGTTGGGACTAGCGGTGCGCATGAGCAGTTCTTC.

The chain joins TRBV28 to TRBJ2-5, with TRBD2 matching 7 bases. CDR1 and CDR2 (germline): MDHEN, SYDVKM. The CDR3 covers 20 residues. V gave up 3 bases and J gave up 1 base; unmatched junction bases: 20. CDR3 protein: CASSFPRRVAIGRSQETQYF. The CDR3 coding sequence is TGTGCCAGCAGTTTCCCCCGAAGAGTGGCTATCGGGAGGTCCCAAGAGACCCAGTACTTC. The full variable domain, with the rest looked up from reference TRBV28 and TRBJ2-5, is DVKVTQSSRYLVKRTGEKVFLECVQDMDHENMFWYRQDPGLGLRLIYFSYDVKMKEKGDIPEGYSVSREKKERFSLILESASTNQTSMYLCASSFPRRVAIGRSQETQYFGPGTRLLVL.

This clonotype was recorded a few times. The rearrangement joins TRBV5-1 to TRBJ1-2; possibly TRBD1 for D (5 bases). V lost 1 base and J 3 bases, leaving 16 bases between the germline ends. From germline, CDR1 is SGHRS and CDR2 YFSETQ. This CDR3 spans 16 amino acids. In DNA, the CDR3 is TGCGCCAGCAGCTTGACCATGGGGGAGATCCACTATGGCTACACCTTC. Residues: CASSLTMGEIHYGYTF.

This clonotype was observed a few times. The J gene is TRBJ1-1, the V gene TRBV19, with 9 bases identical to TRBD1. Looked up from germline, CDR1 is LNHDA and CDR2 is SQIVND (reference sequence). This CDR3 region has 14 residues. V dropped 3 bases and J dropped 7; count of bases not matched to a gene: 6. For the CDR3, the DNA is TGTGCCAGTAGTATCTACAGGGGGCAAAATGAAGCTTTCTTT. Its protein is CASSIYRGQNEAFF.

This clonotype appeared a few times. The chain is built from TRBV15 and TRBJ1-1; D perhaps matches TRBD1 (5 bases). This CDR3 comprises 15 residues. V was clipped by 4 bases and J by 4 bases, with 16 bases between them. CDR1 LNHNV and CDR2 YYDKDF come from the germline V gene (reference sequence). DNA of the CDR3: TGTGCCACCAGCATTTGGAGGGGCGGCGGCACTGAAGCTTTCTTT. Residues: CATSIWRGGGTEAFF.

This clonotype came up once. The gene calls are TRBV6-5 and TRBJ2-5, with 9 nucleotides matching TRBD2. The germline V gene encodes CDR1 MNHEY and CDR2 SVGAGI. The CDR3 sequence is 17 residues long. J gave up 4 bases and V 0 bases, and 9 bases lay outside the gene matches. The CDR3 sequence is CASSYSIAREGGETQYF. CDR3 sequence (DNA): TGTGCCAGCAGTTACTCGATCGCGCGGGAGGGGGGAGAGACCCAGTACTTC.

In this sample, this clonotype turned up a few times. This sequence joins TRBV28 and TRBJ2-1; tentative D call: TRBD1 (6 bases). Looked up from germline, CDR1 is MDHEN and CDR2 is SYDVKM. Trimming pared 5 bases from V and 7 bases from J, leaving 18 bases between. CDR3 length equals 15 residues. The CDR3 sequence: CASSTPGALRNEQFF. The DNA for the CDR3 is TGTGCCAGCAGTACCCCAGGGGCGCTACGGAATGAGCAGTTCTTC.

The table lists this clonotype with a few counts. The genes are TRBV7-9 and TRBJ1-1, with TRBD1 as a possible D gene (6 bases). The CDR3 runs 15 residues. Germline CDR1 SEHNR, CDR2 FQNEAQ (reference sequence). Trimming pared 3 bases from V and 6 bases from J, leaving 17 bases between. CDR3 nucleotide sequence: TGTGCCAGCAGCTTCGTGGAGGGGGGACGAGCTGAAGCTTTCTTT. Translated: CASSFVEGGRAEAFF.

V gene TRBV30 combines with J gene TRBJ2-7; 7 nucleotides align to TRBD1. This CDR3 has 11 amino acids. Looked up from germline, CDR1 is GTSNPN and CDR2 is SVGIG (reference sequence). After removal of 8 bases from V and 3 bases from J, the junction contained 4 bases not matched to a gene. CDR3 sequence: CAGGTDYEQYF. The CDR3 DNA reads TGTGCCGGTGGGACAGACTACGAGCAGTACTTC.

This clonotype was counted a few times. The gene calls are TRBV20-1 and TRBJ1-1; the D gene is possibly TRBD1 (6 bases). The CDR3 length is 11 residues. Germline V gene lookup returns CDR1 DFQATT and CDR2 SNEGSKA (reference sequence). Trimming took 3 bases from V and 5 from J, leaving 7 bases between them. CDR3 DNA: TGCAGTGCTAGTAGGGGGACTGAAGCTTTCTTT. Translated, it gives CSASRGTEAFF.

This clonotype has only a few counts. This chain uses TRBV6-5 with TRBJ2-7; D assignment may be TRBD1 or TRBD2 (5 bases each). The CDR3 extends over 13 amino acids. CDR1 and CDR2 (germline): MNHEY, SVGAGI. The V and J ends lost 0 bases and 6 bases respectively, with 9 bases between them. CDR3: CASSYSTAVEQYF. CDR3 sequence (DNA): TGTGCCAGCAGTTACTCGACAGCGGTCGAGCAGTACTTC.

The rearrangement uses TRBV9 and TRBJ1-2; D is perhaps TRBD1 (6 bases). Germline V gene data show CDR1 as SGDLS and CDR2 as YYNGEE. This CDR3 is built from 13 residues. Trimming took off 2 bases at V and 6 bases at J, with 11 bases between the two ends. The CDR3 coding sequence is TGTGCCAGCAGCGTGACAGGAGCGGATGGCTACACCTTC. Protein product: CASSVTGADGYTF.

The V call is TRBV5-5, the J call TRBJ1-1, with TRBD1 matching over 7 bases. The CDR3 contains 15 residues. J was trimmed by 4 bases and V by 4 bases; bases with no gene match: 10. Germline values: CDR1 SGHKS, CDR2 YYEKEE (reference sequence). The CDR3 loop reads CASSPTGNRATEAFF. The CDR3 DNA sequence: TGTGCCAGCAGCCCGACAGGGAACAGGGCCACTGAAGCTTTCTTT.

The CDR3 is CASRGINTGELFF. For the CDR3, the DNA is TGTGCCTCGCGCGGGATTAACACCGGGGAGCTGTTTTTT. J is TRBJ2-2 and V is TRBV7-3; D is possibly TRBD2 (6 bases). V gave up 11 bases and J gave up 2 bases, with 12 bases separating them. The length of the CDR3 is 13 residues. Germline V gene data show CDR1 as SGHTA and CDR2 as FQGTGA.

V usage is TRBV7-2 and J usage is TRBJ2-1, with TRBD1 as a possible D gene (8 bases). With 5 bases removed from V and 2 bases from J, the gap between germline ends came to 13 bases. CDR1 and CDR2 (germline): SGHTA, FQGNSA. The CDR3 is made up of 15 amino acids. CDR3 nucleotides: TGTGCCAGCAGCCTACAGGGGGGGACCTACAATGAGCAGTTCTTC. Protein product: CASSLQGGTYNEQFF.

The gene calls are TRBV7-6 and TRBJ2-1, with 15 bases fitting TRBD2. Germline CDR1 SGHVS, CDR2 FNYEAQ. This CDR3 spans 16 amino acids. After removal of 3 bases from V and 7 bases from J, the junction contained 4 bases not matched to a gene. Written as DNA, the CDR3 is TGTGCCAGCAGCTTCGGACTAGCGGGGGGGAATAATGAGCAGTTCTTC. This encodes CASSFGLAGGNNEQFF.

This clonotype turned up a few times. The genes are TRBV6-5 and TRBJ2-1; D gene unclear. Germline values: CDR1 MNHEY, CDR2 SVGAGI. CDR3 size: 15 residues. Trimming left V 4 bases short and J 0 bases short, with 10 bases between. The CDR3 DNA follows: TGTGCCAGCAGTTTAACACCACCCTCCTACAATGAGCAGTTCTTC. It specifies CASSLTPPSYNEQFF.

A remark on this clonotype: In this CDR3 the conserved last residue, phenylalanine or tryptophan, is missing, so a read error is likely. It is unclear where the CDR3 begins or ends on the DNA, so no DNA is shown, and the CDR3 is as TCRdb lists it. The CDR3 loop is CSARVVAGQGGYGYIP. The J gene is TRBJ1-2, the V gene TRBV20-1; TRBD1 is taken as the D call from the table, unchecked against the DNA. The germline CDR1 and CDR2 sequences are DFQATT and SNEGSKA (reference sequence). The CDR3 totals 16 residues, both ends included.

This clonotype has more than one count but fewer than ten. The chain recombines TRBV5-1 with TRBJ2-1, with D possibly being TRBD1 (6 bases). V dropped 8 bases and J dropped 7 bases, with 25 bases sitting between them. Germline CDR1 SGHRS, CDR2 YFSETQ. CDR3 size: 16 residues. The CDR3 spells CASPSGATPGWNEQFF. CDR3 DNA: TGCGCCAGTCCTTCAGGGGCCACCCCGGGATGGAATGAGCAGTTCTTC.

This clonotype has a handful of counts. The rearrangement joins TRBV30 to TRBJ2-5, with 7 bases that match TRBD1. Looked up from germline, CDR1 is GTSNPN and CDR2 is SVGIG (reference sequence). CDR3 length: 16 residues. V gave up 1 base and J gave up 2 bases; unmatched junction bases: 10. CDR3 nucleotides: TGTGCCTGGAGTGAGAGGGGACAGCGGAATCAAGAGACCCAGTACTTC. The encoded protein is CAWSERGQRNQETQYF.

The CDR3 protein is CASSSPTSGVQETQYF. The CDR3 DNA reads TGTGCCAGCAGCTCCCCGACTAGCGGAGTCCAAGAGACCCAGTACTTC. The chain carries TRBV7-9 and TRBJ2-5; TRBD2 matches at 9 bases. The J segment lost 1 base and the V segment lost 4 bases, leaving 7 bases of the junction unmatched. From germline, CDR1 is SEHNR and CDR2 FQNEAQ (reference sequence). The CDR3 is 16 residues long.

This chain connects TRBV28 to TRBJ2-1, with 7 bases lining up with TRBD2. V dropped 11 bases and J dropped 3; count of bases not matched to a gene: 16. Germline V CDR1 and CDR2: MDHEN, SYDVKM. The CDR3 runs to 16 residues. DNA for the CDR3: TGTGCCCTCAGTCCCTTTACAGGCGGGGGCTACAATGAGCAGTTCTTC. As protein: CALSPFTGGGYNEQFF.

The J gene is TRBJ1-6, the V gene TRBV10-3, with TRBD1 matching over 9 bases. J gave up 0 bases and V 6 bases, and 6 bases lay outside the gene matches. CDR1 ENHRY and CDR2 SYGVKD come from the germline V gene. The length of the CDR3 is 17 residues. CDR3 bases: TGTGCCATCAGCCGGACAGGGGAGAGCTCCTATAATTCACCCCTCCACTTT. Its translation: CAISRTGESSYNSPLHF.

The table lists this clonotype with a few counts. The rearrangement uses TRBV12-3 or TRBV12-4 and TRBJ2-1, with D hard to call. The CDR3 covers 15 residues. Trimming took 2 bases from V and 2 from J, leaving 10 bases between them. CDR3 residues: CASSLLGSTYNEQFF. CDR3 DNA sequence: TGTGCCAGCAGTTTACTGGGTTCCACCTACAATGAGCAGTTCTTC.

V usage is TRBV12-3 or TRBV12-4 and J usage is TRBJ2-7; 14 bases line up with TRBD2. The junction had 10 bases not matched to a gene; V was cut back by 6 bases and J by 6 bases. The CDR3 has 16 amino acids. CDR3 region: CASRPGLAGGLFEQYF. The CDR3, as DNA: TGTGCCAGCAGACCTGGACTAGCGGGGGGCCTCTTCGAGCAGTACTTC.

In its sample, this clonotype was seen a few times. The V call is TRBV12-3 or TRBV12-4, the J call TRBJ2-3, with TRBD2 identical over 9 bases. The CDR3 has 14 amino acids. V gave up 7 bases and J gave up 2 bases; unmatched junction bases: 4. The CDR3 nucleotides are TGTGCCAGCAACCTAGCGGGGTTCACAGATACGCAGTATTTT. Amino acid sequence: CASNLAGFTDTQYF.

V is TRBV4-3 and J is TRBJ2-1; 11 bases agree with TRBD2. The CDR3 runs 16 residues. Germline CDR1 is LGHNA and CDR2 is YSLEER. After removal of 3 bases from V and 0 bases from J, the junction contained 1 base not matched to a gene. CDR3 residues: CASSQGLADSYNEQFF. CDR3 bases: TGCGCCAGCAGCCAGGGACTAGCGGACTCCTACAATGAGCAGTTCTTC.

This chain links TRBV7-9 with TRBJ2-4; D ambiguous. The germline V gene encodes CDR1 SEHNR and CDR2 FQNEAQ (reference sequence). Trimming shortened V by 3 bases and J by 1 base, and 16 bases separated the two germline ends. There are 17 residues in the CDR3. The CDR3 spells CASSFGLVTSAKNIQYF. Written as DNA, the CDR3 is TGTGCCAGCAGCTTCGGGCTGGTGACGTCGGCCAAAAACATTCAGTACTTC.

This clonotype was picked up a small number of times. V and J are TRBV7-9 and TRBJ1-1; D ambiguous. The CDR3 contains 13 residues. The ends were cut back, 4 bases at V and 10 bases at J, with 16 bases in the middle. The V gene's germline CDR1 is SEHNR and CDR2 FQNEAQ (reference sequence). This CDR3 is CASSSGSPGGAFF. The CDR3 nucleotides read TGTGCCAGCAGCTCCGGGTCCCCCGGCGGAGCTTTCTTT.